Given below is one T cell receptor beta chain in context. Its antigen remains unidentified. Per-base qualities were not stored, and no clone one base away is much larger. The germline V gene supplies CDR1 MGHRA and CDR2 YSYEKL. Trimming leaves V shorter by 2 bases and J shorter by 6 bases, with the junction holding 6 bases beyond the gene matches. The CDR3 has 14 amino acids, counting the end cysteine and phenylalanine. CDR3 DNA only is kept here, 42 bases in frame from base 1. These data come from a study of immune evolution from preneoplasia to lung adenocarcinoma (dated by TCRdb to the early 2020s). In the study overall: HLA loss of heterozygosity was found in about 6.3% of AIS, approximately 14% of MIA and less than 35% of ADC lesions, and in no AAH lesions. The overall cohort was made up of around 51 patients with pulmonary nodules who had surgical resection. POLYSOLVER was used to infer class I HLA alleles from exome data, and LOHHLA was used to detect allele-specific HLA loss. The sample size depended on which specimens were available, not on a prior power calculation. Immune contexture across lung adenocarcinoma precursors and invasive adenocarcinoma was profiled using immune gene expression, TCR sequencing and multiplex immunofluorescence. Resected precursor lesions (AAH, AIS, MIA) and invasive adenocarcinomas were each compared against paired morphologically normal lung tissue. According to the study, 80 to 130 samples were used for TCR sequencing. The immune data were integrated with whole exome sequencing and methylation data obtained from the same cohort of nodules. The TCR sequencing data were obtained from 51 patients.

Patients underwent resection in Japan or China between about 2013 and 2017. Histologic diagnosis of each case was confirmed independently by two lung cancer pathologists on H&E slides. For nucleic acid extraction, premalignant or tumor cells were enriched by macro-dissection following pathologic assessment. FFPE tissue was used for DNA isolation with the AllPrep DNA/RNA FFPE Kit. TCR beta CDR3 regions were sequenced from DNA using the immunoSEQ hsTCRbeta Kit. Concerning the study's data processing: TCR sequencing data were analysed with the ImmunoSEQ Analyzer. T cell clonality was defined as 1 minus Pielou's evenness, calculated on productive rearrangements. To measure T cell diversity, the inverse Simpson index was applied to productive templates. T cell density was defined as TCR beta template counts normalized to usable DNA, with usable DNA estimated by amplifying and sequencing housekeeping genes. Two-sided Kruskal-Wallis tests were used to compare TCR metrics across histologic stages. TCRdb provides this immuneACCESS table in a form limited to in-frame rearrangements. Some clones are lacking; in checked studies, under half of them reflect an unresolved V gene, and why the rest are absent is not known. V, J and clone size derive from that table, while D and trimming were established from the DNA sequence. This sample has 11,000 to 15,000 clones in its table, and approximately 81% of those were observed once. Of the sample, more than 4% is held by the ten largest clones.

Study-wide conclusions, independent of this receptor: Normal lung showed the highest clonality, whereas later-stage lesions appeared to have higher T cell density and diversity but lower clonality. KRAS-mutant nodules showed the highest T cell clonality compared with EGFR-mutant or double wild-type lesions. The highest top T cell clone frequencies were observed in normal lung, and a progressive decrease in top T cell clone frequencies appeared to occur from AAH through AIS, MIA and invasive adenocarcinoma. Because all patients came from Japan and China, whether the findings apply to Western populations was uncertain. The findings were based on association rather than direct causation, and larger cohorts with long-term follow-up and longitudinal biopsies were deemed needed.

The material sequenced was FFPE minimally invasive lung adenocarcinoma tissue. The cell subset or site label corresponds to: micro-invasive lung adenocarcinoma (MIA). The receptor comes from a person aged 65 to 79 with lung adenocarcinoma. The chain is made from TRBV4-1 and TRBJ1-2; a stretch of 7 junction bases matches TRBD1. The CDR3 region reads CASSQRQGTNGYTF. At the DNA level, the sequence is TGCGCCAGCAGCCAACGACAGGGCACAAATGGCTACACCTTC.